These 14 T cell receptor beta chains originate from one sample sequenced in a study of CD8 T cells in Susac syndrome. Reverse transcription of about 0.45 to 1 ug RNA was performed with random hexamers. TCRdb recomputed calls from the immunoSEQ multiplex PCR reads with MiXCR, one row per CDR3 protein. The repertoire consists of around 200,000 distinct CDR3 sequences, with over 85% occurring once and the leading ten covering approximately 0.1%. Material for sequencing was CD4+ T cells from PBMCs. The receptors here all came from a human donor in good health.

The chain joins TRBV23-1 to TRBJ1-1; D is perhaps TRBD1 (5 bases). TRBV23-1 has ORF status, its function being uncertain. V lost 4 bases to trimming and J lost 0 bases, with 18 bases between them. There are 17 residues in the CDR3. The CDR3 loop reads CASSPGVGDSMNTEAFF. In nucleotides, the CDR3 is TGCGCCAGCAGTCCCGGAGTCGGCGACAGTATGAACACTGAAGCTTTCTTT.

This clonotype was seen only once. The chain joins TRBV4-1 to TRBJ2-5; D remains unclear. With 0 bases removed from V and 4 bases from J, the gap between germline ends came to 12 bases. The CDR3 consists of 15 residues. In germline, CDR1 is MGHRA, CDR2 YSYEKL. The CDR3 protein is CASSQDDVPGETQYF. The CDR3 DNA follows: TGCGCCAGCAGCCAAGATGACGTCCCGGGAGAGACCCAGTACTTC.

The rearrangement joins TRBV2 to TRBJ1-2; 8 positions agree with TRBD1. This CDR3 spans 15 amino acids. The germline V gene encodes CDR1 SNHLY and CDR2 FYNNEI. The junction had 6 bases not matched to a gene; V was cut back by 1 base and J by 5 bases. This CDR3 is CASSEDLTGGYGYTF. CDR3 coding DNA: TGTGCCAGCAGTGAAGATTTAACAGGGGGTTATGGCTACACCTTC.

The chain has TRBV12-3 or TRBV12-4 and TRBJ1-5; D is unclear. CDR3 length: 14 residues. Between the trimmed V and J ends, which lost 3 bases and 7 bases, there was a span of 13 bases. The CDR3 spells CASSFGFTHQPQHF. The CDR3 nucleotides are TGTGCCAGCAGTTTTGGCTTTACTCACCAGCCCCAGCATTTT.

The rearrangement joins TRBV7-9 to TRBJ2-7; the D is unclear. The CDR3 runs 13 residues. Germline V lookup: CDR1 SEHNR, CDR2 FQNEAQ (reference sequence). V gave up 1 base and J gave up 3 bases, with 7 bases separating them. The CDR3 DNA follows: TGTGCCAGCAGCTTAGGAGATTTCTACGAGCAGTACGTC. Protein product: CASSLGDFYEQYV.

The chain employs TRBV20-1 and TRBJ2-1; D not resolved. CDR1 is DFQATT, CDR2 SNEGSKA, per germline (reference sequence). V dropped 5 bases and J dropped 5 bases, with 16 bases sitting between them. The CDR3 has 14 residues. CDR3 coding DNA: TGCAGTGCTCCACTTATGGTAGGGAACAATGAGCAGTTCTTC. Protein product: CSAPLMVGNNEQFF.

The rearrangement links TRBV4-3 to TRBJ2-5; D ambiguous. The CDR3 extends over 16 amino acids. Trimming pared 1 base from V and 5 bases from J, leaving 17 bases between. Germline V lookup: CDR1 LGHNA, CDR2 YSLEER. CDR3 sequence reads: CASSQVTVQSAETQYF. CDR3 in DNA: TGCGCCAGCAGCCAAGTCACCGTGCAGAGTGCGGAGACCCAGTACTTC.

The V gene is TRBV30, the J gene TRBJ1-2; no clear D gene. CDR3 size: 13 residues. Germline values: CDR1 GTSNPN, CDR2 SVGIG (reference sequence). The V end was cut by 4 bases, the J end by 2 bases, with 11 bases between. The CDR3 DNA reads TGTGCCTGGACGACGGGAGGGAACTATGGCTACACCTTC. As protein: CAWTTGGNYGYTF.

This sequence joins TRBV6-2 or TRBV6-3 and TRBJ2-1; D is perhaps TRBD1 or TRBD2 (6 bases each). The CDR3 extends over 13 amino acids. From germline, CDR1 is MNHEY and CDR2 SVGEGT. Between the trimmed V and J ends, which lost 2 bases and 6 bases, there was a span of 8 bases. CDR3 loop: CASSYGGGNEQFF. CDR3 nucleotides: TGTGCCAGCAGTTACGGAGGGGGCAATGAGCAGTTCTTC.

The chain carries TRBV24-1 and TRBJ2-3, with D possibly being TRBD1 (5 bases). The CDR3 length is 16 residues. Germline lookup yields CDR1 KGHDR and CDR2 SFDVKD. The V gene lost 4 bases and the J gene lost 6 bases, with 19 bases spanning the gap. DNA of the CDR3: TGTGCCACCAGTGACCGAGACAGCAGGCGATTGGATACGCAGTATTTT. Its translation is CATSDRDSRRLDTQYF.

The chain recombines TRBV20-1 with TRBJ2-5; D not certain. V was cut by 6 bases and J by 1 base, with 6 bases left in between. Germline V gene sequence: CDR1 DFQATT, CDR2 SNEGSKA (reference sequence). CDR3 size: 11 residues. Written as DNA, the CDR3 is TGCAGTGCACTAATCCAAGAGACCCAGTACTTC. The encoded protein is CSALIQETQYF.

The chain couples TRBV28 to TRBJ2-7; D perhaps matches TRBD2 (5 bases). CDR1 is MDHEN, CDR2 SYDVKM, per germline. V dropped 5 bases and J dropped 2 bases, with 10 bases sitting between them. There are 13 residues in the CDR3. In DNA form, the CDR3 reads TGTGCCAGCAGTCCGGGAACCCCCTACGAGCAGTACGTC. It encodes CASSPGTPYEQYV.

The chain employs TRBV3-1 and TRBJ1-2, with 7 positions matching TRBD1. J gave up 5 bases and V 5 bases, and 11 bases lay outside the gene matches. Looked up from germline, CDR1 is LGHDT and CDR2 is YNNKEL (reference sequence). CDR3 length: 15 residues. CDR3 region: CASSSRDSPLYGYTF. CDR3 sequence (DNA): TGTGCCAGCAGCAGCCGGGACAGTCCCCTTTATGGCTACACCTTC.

CDR3 bases: TGTGCCAGCAGCCCGACTAGCGGGAGGGCCGATACGCAGTATTTT. This encodes CASSPTSGRADTQYF. The chain has TRBV12-3 or TRBV12-4 and TRBJ2-3; 14 bases agree with TRBD2. Trimming at V came to 6 bases and at J to 6 bases, leaving 5 bases not matched to a gene. This CDR3 has 15 residues.